Following are 22 T cell receptor beta chains from one sample sequenced in a study of cytomegalovirus exposure and HLA in healthy donors. 60 Vbeta and 13 Jbeta primers were used in PCR. Repertoires were generated with immunoSEQ multiplex PCR, while TCRdb's copy carries only in-frame clones and drops some. The repertoire holds about 190,000 clones, with 60% to 80% as singletons. Sequencing was performed on PBMCs. These receptors were obtained from a woman in her thirties in good health and CMV-seropositive.

The chain uses TRBV7-2 and TRBJ2-1; TRBD2 might be the D (5 bases). Trimming took 5 bases from V and 3 from J, leaving 14 bases between them. Germline assignment: CDR1 SGHTA and CDR2 FQGNSA. The CDR3 covers 15 residues. This chain's CDR3 is CASSPMQRLYNEQFF. DNA of the CDR3: TGTGCCAGCAGCCCTATGCAGCGGCTCTACAATGAGCAGTTCTTC.

This rearrangement joins TRBV9 to TRBJ2-5, with a weak D call TRBD2 (6 bases). CDR3 length: 15 residues. Trimming cost V 2 bases and J 6 bases, with 17 bases left between them. The germline gives CDR1 SGDLS, CDR2 YYNGEE. The CDR3 DNA reads as TGTGCCAGCAGCGTTGGGTGGGGGGAGGCGAAGACCCAGTACTTC. Translating it yields CASSVGWGEAKTQYF.

The rearrangement joins TRBV25-1 to TRBJ1-1, with TRBD1 as a possible D gene (6 bases). The V end was cut by 7 bases, the J end by 5 bases, with 8 bases between. This CDR3 region has 11 residues. Germline V lookup: CDR1 MGHDK, CDR2 SYGVNS. In DNA form, the CDR3 reads TGTGCCAGCAAAAGGGGGACTGAAGCTTTCTTT. Its protein is CASKRGTEAFF.

This clone was picked up a small number of times. The gene calls are TRBV19 and TRBJ1-6, with a tentative D call TRBD1 (6 bases). Germline CDR1 is LNHDA and CDR2 is SQIVND (reference sequence). Between the trimmed V and J ends, which lost 8 bases and 6 bases, there was a span of 17 bases. The CDR3 spans 15 residues. This CDR3 reads CASRPGAFANSPLHF. Here the CDR3 DNA reads TGTGCCAGTCGGCCAGGGGCATTCGCTAATTCACCCCTCCACTTT.

The gene calls are TRBV2 and TRBJ1-2; tentative D call: TRBD1 (5 bases). Germline V gene lookup returns CDR1 SNHLY and CDR2 FYNNEI. V was clipped by 5 bases and J by 1 base, with 8 bases between them. This CDR3 is built from 13 residues. In DNA form, the CDR3 reads TGTGCCAGCAGTCCAGGGATTAACTATGGCTACACCTTC. It translates to CASSPGINYGYTF. The variable domain in full, with the rest retrieved from reference TRBV2 and TRBJ1-2, is EPEVTQTPSHQVTQMGQEVILRCVPISNHLYFYWYRQILGQKVEFLVSFYNNEISEKSEIFDDQFSVERPDGSNFTLKIRSTKLEDSAMYFCASSPGINYGYTFGSGTRLTVV.

The chain combines TRBV10-1 with TRBJ2-7; TRBD1 agrees at 11 bases. The CDR3 sequence is 16 residues long. Looked up from germline, CDR1 is WNHNN and CDR2 is SYGVQD (reference sequence). The ends lost 2 bases at V and 3 bases at J; junction bases unmatched: 6. DNA of the CDR3: TGCGCCAGCAGTGAGCAAGGGGGACAGGGGGTCTACGAGCAGTACTTC. This encodes CASSEQGGQGVYEQYF.

The chain couples TRBV7-8 to TRBJ2-3, with TRBD2 matching 11 bases. The CDR3 is made up of 18 amino acids. Trimming removed 0 bases from V and 9 bases from J; junction bases left unmatched: 14. In germline, CDR1 is SGHVS, CDR2 FQNEAQ. CDR3 sequence reads: CASSLASSGGAGAGTQYF. The CDR3 DNA reads as TGTGCCAGCAGCTTAGCGAGTAGCGGGGGGGCCGGGGCAGGGACGCAGTATTTT.

This clone turned up a few times. This chain joins TRBV2 and TRBJ2-1; 8 bases are shared with TRBD2. This CDR3 has 15 amino acids. Germline trimming cut 2 bases from V and 1 base from J; bases unmatched to any gene: 1. Looked up from germline, CDR1 is SNHLY and CDR2 is FYNNEI. CDR3 amino acids: CASSEIAGSYNEQFF. Here the CDR3 DNA reads TGTGCCAGCAGTGAAATAGCGGGATCCTACAATGAGCAGTTCTTC.

The rearrangement uses TRBV30 and TRBJ2-3; D gene unclear. CDR1 GTSNPN and CDR2 SVGIG come from the germline V gene (reference sequence). Trimming stripped 6 bases from V and 3 bases from J, with 7 bases between. There are 11 residues in the CDR3. In DNA form, the CDR3 reads TGTGCCTGCCTTTCTACAGATACGCAGTATTTT. It is translated as CACLSTDTQYF.

The chain links TRBV9 to TRBJ1-4, with 9 bases matching TRBD1. The CDR3 loop spans 16 amino acids. Germline lookup yields CDR1 SGDLS and CDR2 YYNGEE. The V and J ends lost 3 bases and 5 bases, in that order; junction bases with no gene match: 8. Written as DNA, the CDR3 is TGTGCCAGCAGCGAAACGCCCGGGACAGGGAATGAAAAACTGTTTTTT. Its translation is CASSETPGTGNEKLFF.

V and J are TRBV10-3 and TRBJ2-3; a possible D gene is TRBD1 (5 bases). CDR1 is ENHRY and CDR2 is SYGVKD in the germline V gene. CDR3 length equals 13 residues. Deletions cut 7 bases from V and 5 bases from J, with 13 bases between. DNA of the CDR3: TGTGCCATCAAGGGGCAAGACCAAGATACGCAGTATTTT. This translates into CAIKGQDQDTQYF.

The chain combines TRBV18 with TRBJ2-7, with 9 nucleotides matching TRBD1. The germline V gene encodes CDR1 KGHSH and CDR2 LQKENI. V lost 2 bases and J lost 4; bases outside the gene matches: 6. This CDR3 has 15 residues. The DNA of the CDR3 is TGTGCCAGCTCACCATTCGGGACAGGGCCGTACGAGCAGTACTTC. It encodes CASSPFGTGPYEQYF.

V gene TRBV18 combines with J gene TRBJ2-5; 7 bases line up with TRBD2. CDR1 and CDR2 from the germline V gene are KGHSH and LQKENI. V shed 2 bases, J shed 1 base, and the junction held 10 bases outside the gene matches. The CDR3 has 17 amino acids. The CDR3 sequence: CASSPSGTNTLQETQYF. In DNA form, the CDR3 reads TGTGCCAGCTCACCATCGGGGACTAACACCCTCCAAGAGACCCAGTACTTC. Full variable domain (remainder filled in from reference TRBV18 and TRBJ2-5): NAGVMQNPRHLVRRRGQEARLRCSPMKGHSHVYWYRQLPEEGLKFMVYLQKENIIDESGMPKERFSAEFPKEGPSILRIQQVVRGDSAAYFCASSPSGTNTLQETQYFGPGTRLLVL.

The chain employs TRBV7-2 and TRBJ1-4; possibly TRBD1 for D (6 bases). Between the trimmed V and J ends, which lost 2 bases and 10 bases, there was a span of 8 bases. In germline, CDR1 is SGHTA, CDR2 FQGNSA. The CDR3 sequence is 12 residues long. Here the CDR3 DNA reads TGTGCCAGCAGCTTATCGACAGGAAAACTGTTTTTT. Protein: CASSLSTGKLFF.

The genes are TRBV28 and TRBJ2-5; 7 bases map to TRBD1. Germline loops: CDR1 MDHEN, CDR2 SYDVKM. The V segment lost 2 bases and the J segment 6 bases; nucleotides outside the gene matches: 3. The CDR3 runs 13 residues. The CDR3: CASSLVQGKTQYF. In nucleotides, the CDR3 is TGTGCCAGCAGTTTAGTACAGGGGAAGACCCAGTACTTC.

Only a few counts were recorded for this clone. J is TRBJ1-2 and V is TRBV30, with TRBD1 as a possible D gene (5 bases). The length of the CDR3 is 13 residues. The germline CDR1 and CDR2 sequences are GTSNPN and SVGIG (reference sequence). The V end lost 1 base, the J end lost 4 bases, and 10 bases lay between the germline ends. CDR3 region: CAWSGGVGYGYTF. The CDR3 nucleotides read TGTGCCTGGAGTGGGGGGGTTGGCTATGGCTACACCTTC.

V and J are TRBV7-9 and TRBJ1-6; 8 bases fit TRBD1. J was trimmed by 0 bases and V by 5 bases; bases with no gene match: 9. Per the germline V gene, CDR1 is SEHNR and CDR2 is FQNEAQ (reference sequence). The CDR3 has 18 residues. The DNA for the CDR3 is TGTGCCAGCAGCAAGGACAGGGATTTTCCCTCCTATAATTCACCCCTCCACTTT. Translated, it gives CASSKDRDFPSYNSPLHF.

The chain combines TRBV19 with TRBJ2-4; the match to TRBD1 covers 7 bases. The CDR3 contains 13 residues. The ends lost 4 bases at V and 8 bases at J; junction bases unmatched: 5. Germline CDR1 is LNHDA and CDR2 is SQIVND (reference sequence). The CDR3 sequence: CASSNRQGDIQYF. CDR3 DNA sequence: TGTGCCAGTAGTAACCGACAGGGCGACATTCAGTACTTC.

The genes are TRBV28 and TRBJ1-2, with D hard to call. Trimming removed 7 bases from V and 8 bases from J, with 20 bases in between. Germline V gene data show CDR1 as MDHEN and CDR2 as SYDVKM. There are 14 residues in the CDR3. The CDR3 protein is CASTPHQVGEGYTF. The CDR3 DNA follows: TGTGCCAGCACCCCACACCAGGTGGGAGAAGGCTACACCTTC.

The chain links TRBV10-3 to TRBJ2-4; 9 nucleotides line up with TRBD1. The germline V gene encodes CDR1 ENHRY and CDR2 SYGVKD. V lost 10 bases and J lost 7; bases outside the gene matches: 8. The CDR3 is made up of 13 amino acids. The CDR3 DNA reads TGTGCCAGCTCCCCGGGACAGGGCAACATTCAGTACTTC. Translation: CASSPGQGNIQYF.

This rearrangement joins TRBV29-1 to TRBJ2-5; 7 positions match TRBD2. V gave up 2 bases and J gave up 5 bases; unmatched junction bases: 2. The CDR3 totals 12 residues. Per the germline V gene, CDR1 is SQVTM and CDR2 is ANQGSEA. This CDR3 is CSVEKLAETQYF. In DNA, the CDR3 is TGCAGCGTTGAAAAACTAGCGGAGACCCAGTACTTC.

The chain couples TRBV9 to TRBJ2-3; 8 bases fit TRBD2. The CDR3 contains 19 residues. Germline V gene lookup returns CDR1 SGDLS and CDR2 YYNGEE. V dropped 0 bases and J dropped 5; count of bases not matched to a gene: 17. Written as DNA, the CDR3 is TGTGCCAGCAGCGTAGACGGCGGGGGGCCCTCCCGAAGTAAAGATACGCAGTATTTT. The encoded protein is CASSVDGGGPSRSKDTQYF. Drawing the rest from reference TRBV9 and TRBJ2-3, the complete variable domain is DSGVTQTPKHLITATGQRVTLRCSPRSGDLSVYWYQQSLDQGLQFLIQYYNGEERAKGNILERFSAQQFPDLHSELNLSSLELGDSALYFCASSVDGGGPSRSKDTQYFGPGTRLTVL.